A single sample is the source of the 25 T cell receptor beta chains below, sequenced in a study of blood T cell repertoires in COVID-19. TCRdb keeps only in-frame clones here, not all; method: immunoSEQ multiplex PCR. The sample has some 400,000 clones; around 89% are singletons. Sequenced input: PBMCs or T cells enriched from blood (not recorded which). The receptor source for this set is a man aged 30 to 39 who had recovered from COVID-19.

The chain uses TRBV5-4 and TRBJ2-3; D is undetermined. The V gene lost 2 bases and the J gene lost 3 bases, with 4 bases spanning the gap. The germline gives CDR1 SGHNT, CDR2 YYREEE (reference sequence). This CDR3 is 12 amino acids long. The chain's CDR3 is CASSFETDTQYF. As DNA, the CDR3 is TGTGCCAGCAGCTTCGAGACAGATACGCAGTATTTT.

This chain joins TRBV6-5 and TRBJ2-1; 7 nucleotides agree with TRBD2. V lost 5 bases and J lost 0; bases outside the gene matches: 4. This CDR3 region has 15 residues. Looked up from germline, CDR1 is MNHEY and CDR2 is SVGAGI. The chain's CDR3 is CASSRDYNSYNEQFF. CDR3 nucleotides: TGTGCCAGCAGTCGGGACTACAACTCCTACAATGAGCAGTTCTTC.

The chain joins TRBV4-1 to TRBJ2-7, with 9 bases aligning to TRBD2. Trimming took 0 bases from V and 5 from J; bases not matched to a gene: 11. The CDR3 consists of 17 residues. Germline V gives CDR1 MGHRA, CDR2 YSYEKL. The CDR3 nucleotides are TGCGCCAGCAGCCAAGATCGAACGGCGGGAGGGCAAGACGAGCAGTACTTC. This translates into CASSQDRTAGGQDEQYF.

The chain couples TRBV7-2 to TRBJ2-1; 10 nucleotides align to TRBD2. The trim removed 5 bases at V and 4 bases at J, leaving 5 bases unmatched. Germline lookup yields CDR1 SGHTA and CDR2 FQGNSA. The CDR3 is 15 residues long. The CDR3 protein is CASSPTSGLYNEQFF. CDR3 bases: TGTGCCAGCAGCCCGACTAGCGGGCTGTACAATGAGCAGTTCTTC.

The rearrangement joins TRBV3-1 (or the pseudogene TRBV3-2) to TRBJ2-6; D possibly corresponds to TRBD1 (6 bases). The germline CDR1 and CDR2 sequences are LGHDT and YNNKEL (reference sequence). This CDR3 region has 16 residues. V lost 2 bases and J 2 bases, leaving 10 bases between the germline ends. The CDR3 protein is CASSQTRTAGANVLTF. Written as DNA, the CDR3 is TGTGCCAGCAGCCAAACCCGGACAGCTGGGGCCAACGTCCTGACTTTC.

V is TRBV7-2 and J is TRBJ1-6, with 9 bases lining up with TRBD1. The J segment lost 7 bases and the V segment lost 5 bases, leaving 6 bases of the junction unmatched. This CDR3 is built from 15 residues. Germline CDR1 reads SGHTA; CDR2 reads FQGNSA. The CDR3 loop reads CASSAWTGDNSPLHF. The CDR3 DNA sequence: TGTGCCAGCAGCGCTTGGACAGGGGACAATTCACCCCTCCACTTT. The complete variable domain, with remaining parts taken from reference TRBV7-2 and TRBJ1-6, reads GAGVSQSPSNKVTEKGKDVELRCDPISGHTALYWYRQSLGQGLEFLIYFQGNSAPDKSGLPSDRFSAERTGGSVSTLTIQRTQQEDSAVYLCASSAWTGDNSPLHFGNGTRLTVT.

This clone was picked up one time. V is TRBV5-1 and J is TRBJ1-5, with TRBD1 matching over 10 bases. Germline lookup yields CDR1 SGHRS and CDR2 YFSETQ. The CDR3 length is 15 residues. Trimming cost V 3 bases and J 4 bases; bases outside gene matches: 4. CDR3 sequence: CASSSGQGENQPQHF. DNA of the CDR3: TGCGCCAGCAGCTCAGGACAGGGGGAAAATCAGCCCCAGCATTTT.

This chain uses TRBV12-3 or TRBV12-4 with TRBJ2-7; D remains ambiguous. V was shortened by 4 bases and J by 0 bases, with 7 bases between the two germline ends. This CDR3 contains 13 residues. CDR3 protein: CASSYASSYEQYF. The CDR3 coding sequence is TGTGCCAGCAGTTACGCCAGCTCCTACGAGCAGTACTTC.

In DNA form, the CDR3 reads TGTGCCAGCAGCGCGCGACTAGGGACGGGGACCGGGGAGCTGTTTTTT. Translated, it gives CASSARLGTGTGELFF. J is TRBJ2-2 and V is TRBV7-2; maybe TRBD2 (6 bases). CDR1 is SGHTA and CDR2 is FQGNSA in the germline V gene. The length of the CDR3 is 16 residues. Trimming pared 5 bases from V and 5 bases from J, leaving 18 bases between.

J is TRBJ2-1 and V is TRBV11-3; TRBD2 agrees at 10 bases. The CDR3 spans 15 residues. J was trimmed by 4 bases and V by 5 bases; bases with no gene match: 5. Looked up from germline, CDR1 is SGHNT and CDR2 is YENEEA. CDR3 residues: CASSHGTSEYNEQFF. The CDR3 region has the DNA TGTGCCAGCAGCCACGGGACTAGCGAGTACAATGAGCAGTTCTTC.

The chain combines TRBV11-2 with TRBJ2-2, with D perhaps TRBD1 or TRBD2 (9 bases each). Trimming left V 5 bases short and J 6 bases short, with 25 bases between. This CDR3 is built from 18 residues. CDR1 is SGHAT and CDR2 is FQNNGV in the germline V gene. The CDR3 coding sequence is TGTGCCAGCAGCGCCGACAGGGGGTGGACTAGCGCCGCCGGGGAGCTGTTTTTT. This translates into CASSADRGWTSAAGELFF.

V and J are TRBV7-8 and TRBJ1-1, with TRBD1 matching over 7 bases. The CDR3 loop spans 16 amino acids. Per the germline V gene, CDR1 is SGHVS and CDR2 is FQNEAQ. V was pared by 4 bases and J by 3 bases, with 11 bases of the junction left unmatched. The CDR3, as DNA: TGTGCCAGCAGCTGGGGCCAGAGGGGGCAAGACACTGAAGCTTTCTTT. Translating it yields CASSWGQRGQDTEAFF.

The chain joins TRBV28 to TRBJ2-7; the match to TRBD1 covers 8 bases. The trim removed 6 bases at V and 2 bases at J, leaving 12 bases unmatched. The germline CDR1 and CDR2 sequences are MDHEN and SYDVKM. The CDR3 loop spans 16 amino acids. CDR3 DNA: TGTGCCAGCAGATCCACGCCGGGGACAGGAACCTACGAGCAGTACTTC. Translating gives CASRSTPGTGTYEQYF.

This sequence joins TRBV10-3 and TRBJ2-1; TRBD2 matches at 9 bases. Losses at the gene ends were 5 bases for V and 12 bases for J; bases not matched to a gene: 8. This CDR3 region has 13 residues. Germline CDR1 is ENHRY and CDR2 is SYGVKD. The CDR3 sequence is CAISKLAGDWQFF. The CDR3, as DNA: TGTGCCATCAGTAAGTTAGCGGGAGATTGGCAGTTCTTC.

V and J are TRBV19 and TRBJ1-2; 8 nucleotides align to TRBD1. This CDR3 spans 15 amino acids. CDR1 and CDR2 from the germline V gene are LNHDA and SQIVND (reference sequence). Germline trimming cut 5 bases from V and 3 bases from J; bases unmatched to any gene: 8. CDR3 bases: TGTGCCAGTAGTTCGTCAGGGGGCGCTCACTATGGCTACACCTTC. Residues: CASSSSGGAHYGYTF.

The genes are TRBV3-1 (or the pseudogene TRBV3-2) and TRBJ1-2; tentatively, D is TRBD1 (5 bases). The V end lost 4 bases, the J end lost 2 bases, and 17 bases lay between the germline ends. The V gene's germline CDR1 is LGHDT and CDR2 YNNKEL (reference sequence). The CDR3 is 16 amino acids. CDR3 in amino acids: CASSPRPIDRNYGYTF. The DNA of the CDR3 is TGTGCCAGCAGCCCCCGACCCATCGACAGAAACTATGGCTACACCTTC.

The chain recombines TRBV19 with TRBJ1-5, with 7 bases fitting TRBD1. The CDR3 is 17 amino acids. Trimming took 6 bases from V and 0 from J; bases not matched to a gene: 11. Germline V lookup: CDR1 LNHDA, CDR2 SQIVND (reference sequence). CDR3 in DNA: TGTGCCAGTAGGACAACCGGGACAGAGTATAGCAATCAGCCCCAGCATTTT. Translating it yields CASRTTGTEYSNQPQHF.

The chain carries TRBV3-1 (or the pseudogene TRBV3-2) and TRBJ2-1, with 11 bases aligning to TRBD2. The germline V gene has CDR1 LGHDT and CDR2 YNNKEL (reference sequence). Trimming at V came to 0 bases and at J to 4 bases, leaving 8 bases not matched to a gene. The CDR3 loop spans 18 amino acids. CDR3 amino acids: CASSQEGELAGGYNEQFF. The CDR3 DNA is TGTGCCAGCAGCCAAGAGGGGGAATTAGCGGGAGGGTACAATGAGCAGTTCTTC.

The CDR3 spells CASSGQGAGGYTF. CDR3 sequence (DNA): TGTGCCAGCAGCGGACAGGGGGCGGGTGGCTACACCTTC. The V gene is TRBV7-2, the J gene TRBJ1-2; 11 bases agree with TRBD1. CDR1 and CDR2 from the germline V gene are SGHTA and FQGNSA. With 5 bases clipped from V and 7 bases from J, the junction kept 3 bases outside the gene matches. This CDR3 contains 13 residues.

This clone has more than one count but fewer than ten. The V gene is TRBV2, the J gene TRBJ1-1; no reliable D call. The V gene lost 7 bases and the J gene lost 13 bases, with 16 bases spanning the gap. CDR1 and CDR2 (germline): SNHLY, FYNNEI. This CDR3 has 11 amino acids. The CDR3 sequence is CASISSRGGFF. CDR3 bases: TGTGCCAGCATTAGCTCTCGAGGCGGTTTCTTT.

The CDR3 nucleotides read TGTGCCAGCAGAACAGGGTCCTATGGCTACACCTTC. Translated, it gives CASRTGSYGYTF. The chain is built from TRBV28 and TRBJ1-2, with D perhaps matching TRBD1 (6 bases). CDR1 and CDR2 (germline): MDHEN, SYDVKM. This CDR3 contains 12 residues. Trimming removed 6 bases at V and 4 bases at J, with 9 bases between.

This chain connects TRBV3-1 (or the pseudogene TRBV3-2) to TRBJ2-3; TRBD1 aligns across 9 bases. After removal of 4 bases from V and 3 bases from J, the junction contained 5 bases not matched to a gene. The CDR3 has 15 amino acids. Germline V gives CDR1 LGHDT, CDR2 YNNKEL (reference sequence). The CDR3 loop reads CASSRRDRVTDTQYF. CDR3 DNA: TGTGCCAGCAGCCGCCGGGACAGGGTGACAGATACGCAGTATTTT.

This chain connects TRBV7-9 to TRBJ1-1; the match to TRBD1 covers 9 bases. V lost 4 bases and J lost 1; bases outside the gene matches: 7. Germline loops: CDR1 SEHNR, CDR2 FQNEAQ (reference sequence). The length of the CDR3 is 16 residues. Written as DNA, the CDR3 is TGTGCCAGCAGCTCCAGCCCGGGACAGGGGAACACTGAAGCTTTCTTT. Its protein is CASSSSPGQGNTEAFF.

This chain links TRBV10-3 with TRBJ1-1, with TRBD1 matching over 8 bases. Germline V gene sequence: CDR1 ENHRY, CDR2 SYGVKD. V shed 6 bases and J 2 bases; nucleotides not matched to a gene: 5. The CDR3 is 14 amino acids. The DNA for the CDR3 is TGTGCCATCAGCGCCGGGACAGGTAACACTGAAGCTTTCTTT. It translates to CAISAGTGNTEAFF.

V is TRBV3-1 (or the pseudogene TRBV3-2) and J is TRBJ1-4, with TRBD1 as a possible D gene (6 bases). Germline V gene sequence: CDR1 LGHDT, CDR2 YNNKEL (reference sequence). V was clipped by 3 bases and J by 8 bases, with 13 bases between them. The CDR3 loop spans 14 amino acids. CDR3 amino acids: CASSHRGSREKLFF. The CDR3 DNA sequence: TGTGCCAGCAGCCACAGGGGTTCGAGGGAAAAACTGTTTTTT.